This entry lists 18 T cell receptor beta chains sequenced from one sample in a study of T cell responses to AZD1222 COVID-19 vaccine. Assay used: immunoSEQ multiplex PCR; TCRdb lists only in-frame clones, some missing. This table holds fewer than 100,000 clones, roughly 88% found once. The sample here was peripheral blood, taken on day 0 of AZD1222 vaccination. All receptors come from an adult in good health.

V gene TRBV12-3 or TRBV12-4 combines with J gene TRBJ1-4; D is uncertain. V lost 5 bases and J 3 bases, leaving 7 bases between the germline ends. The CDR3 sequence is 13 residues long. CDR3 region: CASSHRANEKLFF. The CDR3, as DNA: TGTGCCAGCAGTCACCGGGCTAATGAAAAACTGTTTTTT.

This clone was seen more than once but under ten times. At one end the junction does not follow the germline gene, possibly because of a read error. CDR3 nucleotide sequence: TGTGCCAGCAGTTTAGAGGGACAGCGCCAGCATTTT. Residues: CASSLEGQRQHF. The rearrangement uses TRBV12-3 or TRBV12-4 and TRBJ1-5; TRBD1 agrees at 7 bases. The CDR3 is 12 amino acids.

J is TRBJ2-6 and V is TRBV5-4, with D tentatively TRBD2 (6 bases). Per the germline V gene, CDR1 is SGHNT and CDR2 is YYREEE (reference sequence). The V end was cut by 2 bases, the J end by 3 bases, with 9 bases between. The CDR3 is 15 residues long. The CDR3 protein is CASSFGGVGANVLTF. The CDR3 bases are TGTGCCAGCAGCTTTGGAGGGGTTGGGGCCAACGTCCTGACTTTC.

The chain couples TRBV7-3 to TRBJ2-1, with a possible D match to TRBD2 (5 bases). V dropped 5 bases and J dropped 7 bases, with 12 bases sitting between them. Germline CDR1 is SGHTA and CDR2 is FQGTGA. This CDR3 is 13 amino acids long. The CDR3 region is CASSRRTGNEQFF. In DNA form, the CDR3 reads TGTGCCAGCAGCCGGCGGACGGGGAATGAGCAGTTCTTC.

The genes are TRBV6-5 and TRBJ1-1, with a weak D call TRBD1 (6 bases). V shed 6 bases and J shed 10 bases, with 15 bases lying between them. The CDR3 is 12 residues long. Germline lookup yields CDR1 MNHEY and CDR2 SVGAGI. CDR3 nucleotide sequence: TGTGCCAGCAGGACCGCACAGGGTTTAGCTTTCTTT. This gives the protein CASRTAQGLAFF.

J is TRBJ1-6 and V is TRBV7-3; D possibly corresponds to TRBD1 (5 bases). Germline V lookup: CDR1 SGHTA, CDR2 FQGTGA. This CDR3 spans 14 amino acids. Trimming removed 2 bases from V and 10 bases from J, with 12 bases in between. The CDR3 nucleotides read TGTGCCAGCAGCTTAGGAGGGACCGGCTCACCCCTCCACTTT. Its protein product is CASSLGGTGSPLHF.

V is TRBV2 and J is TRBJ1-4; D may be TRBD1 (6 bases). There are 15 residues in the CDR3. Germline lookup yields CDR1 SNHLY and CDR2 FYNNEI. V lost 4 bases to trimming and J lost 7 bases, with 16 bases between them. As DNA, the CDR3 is TGTGCCAGCAGTGGGAAAGGGGGATGGAGTGAAAAACTGTTTTTT. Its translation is CASSGKGGWSEKLFF.

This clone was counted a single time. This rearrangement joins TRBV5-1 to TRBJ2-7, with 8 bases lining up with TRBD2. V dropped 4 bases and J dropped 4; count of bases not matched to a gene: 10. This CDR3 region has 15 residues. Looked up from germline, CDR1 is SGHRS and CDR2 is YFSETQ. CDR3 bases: TGCGCCAGCAGCCCCGAAGGGACTAGTCCTTACGAGCAGTACTTC. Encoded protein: CASSPEGTSPYEQYF. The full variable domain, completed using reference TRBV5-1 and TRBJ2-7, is KAGVTQTPRYLIKTRGQQVTLSCSPISGHRSVSWYQQTPGQGLQFLFEYFSETQRNKGNFPGRFSGRQFSNSRSEMNVSTLELGDSALYLCASSPEGTSPYEQYFGPGTRLTVT.

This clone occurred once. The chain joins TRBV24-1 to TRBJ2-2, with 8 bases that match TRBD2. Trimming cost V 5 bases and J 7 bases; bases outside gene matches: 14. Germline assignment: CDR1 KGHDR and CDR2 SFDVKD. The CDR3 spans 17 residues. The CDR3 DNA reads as TGTGCCACCAGTGCCCGGGGGTTAGCGGGGTATGGCGGGGAGCTGTTTTTT. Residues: CATSARGLAGYGGELFF.

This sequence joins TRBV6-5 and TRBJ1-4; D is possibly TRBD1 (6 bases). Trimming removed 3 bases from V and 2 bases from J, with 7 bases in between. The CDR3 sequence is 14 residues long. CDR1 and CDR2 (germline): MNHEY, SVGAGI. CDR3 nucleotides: TGTGCCAGCAGTTATGGACAGACTAATGAAAAACTGTTTTTT. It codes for CASSYGQTNEKLFF.

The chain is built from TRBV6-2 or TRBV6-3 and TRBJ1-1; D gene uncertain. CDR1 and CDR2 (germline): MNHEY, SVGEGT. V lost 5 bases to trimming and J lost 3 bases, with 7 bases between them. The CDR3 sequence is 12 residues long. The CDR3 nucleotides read TGTGCCAGCAGTGACACTTACACTGAAGCTTTCTTT. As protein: CASSDTYTEAFF.

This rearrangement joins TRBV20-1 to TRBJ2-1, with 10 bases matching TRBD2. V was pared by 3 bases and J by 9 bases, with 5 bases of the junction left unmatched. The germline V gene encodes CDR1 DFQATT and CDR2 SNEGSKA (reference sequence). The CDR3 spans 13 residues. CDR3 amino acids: CSASKAGGSEQFF. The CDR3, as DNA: TGCAGTGCTAGTAAAGCGGGGGGGAGTGAGCAGTTCTTC.

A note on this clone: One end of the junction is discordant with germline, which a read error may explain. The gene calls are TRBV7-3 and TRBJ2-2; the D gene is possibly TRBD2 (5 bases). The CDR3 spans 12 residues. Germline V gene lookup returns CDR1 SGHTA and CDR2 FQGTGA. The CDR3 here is CASSFNTGELLF. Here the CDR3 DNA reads TGTGCCAGCAGCTTTAACACCGGGGAGCTGCTTTTT.

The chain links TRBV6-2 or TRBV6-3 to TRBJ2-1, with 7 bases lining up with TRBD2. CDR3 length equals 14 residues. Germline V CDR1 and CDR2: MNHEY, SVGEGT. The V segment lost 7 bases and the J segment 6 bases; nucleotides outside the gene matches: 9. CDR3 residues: CASNPGGSSNEQFF. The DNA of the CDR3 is TGTGCCAGCAACCCCGGCGGGAGTAGCAATGAGCAGTTCTTC.

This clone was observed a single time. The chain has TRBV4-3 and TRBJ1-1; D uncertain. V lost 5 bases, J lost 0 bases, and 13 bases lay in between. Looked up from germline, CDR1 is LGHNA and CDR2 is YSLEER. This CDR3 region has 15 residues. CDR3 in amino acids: CASSVAAWVNTEAFF. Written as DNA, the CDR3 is TGCGCCAGCAGCGTTGCGGCCTGGGTGAACACTGAAGCTTTCTTT.

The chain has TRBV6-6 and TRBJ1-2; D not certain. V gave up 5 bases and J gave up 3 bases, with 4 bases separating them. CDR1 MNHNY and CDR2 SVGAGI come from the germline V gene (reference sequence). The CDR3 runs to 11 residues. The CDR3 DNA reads TGTGCCAGCAGTCCCGACTATGGCTACACCTTC. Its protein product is CASSPDYGYTF.

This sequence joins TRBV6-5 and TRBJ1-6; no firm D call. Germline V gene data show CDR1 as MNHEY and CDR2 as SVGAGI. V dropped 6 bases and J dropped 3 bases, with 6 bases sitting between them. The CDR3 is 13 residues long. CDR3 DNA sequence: TGTGCCAGCAGAGGCATCTATAATTCACCCCTCCACTTT. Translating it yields CASRGIYNSPLHF.

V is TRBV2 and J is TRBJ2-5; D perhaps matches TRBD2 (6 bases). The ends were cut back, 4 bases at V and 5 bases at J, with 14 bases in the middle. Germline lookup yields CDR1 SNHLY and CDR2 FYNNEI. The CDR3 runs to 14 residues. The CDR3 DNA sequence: TGTGCCAGCAGTGCCGGGGAGACTAGGGAGACCCAGTACTTC. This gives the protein CASSAGETRETQYF.